This T cell receptor beta chain was recorded in a study of T-cell reconstitution after alpha-beta-depleted transplantation in children. The CDR3 length is 15 residues. The germline CDR1 and CDR2 sequences are MGHDK and SYGVNS. V shed 3 bases and J 2 bases; nucleotides not matched to a gene: 3. Preparation of the TCRbeta library was carried out with unique molecular identifiers. TCRdb recomputed calls from the PCR reads with MiXCR, one row per CDR3 protein. Here the sample spans around 250,000 distinct CDR3 sequences, 9.9% being singletons. This TCR was sampled from a human donor who donated a stem cell graft to a child with SCID. The specimen comprised PBMCs from the stem cell graft donor, sampled from the stem cell graft. The chain joins TRBV25-1 to TRBJ2-3; 9 positions agree with TRBD2. CDR3 sequence (DNA): TGTGCCAGCAGTGATCAGCGGGGGGTCACAGATACGCAGTATTTT. This sequence encodes CASSDQRGVTDTQYF.